Presented here are 32 T cell receptor beta chains from one specimen sequenced in a study of identical twins. TCRdb fed the 5' RACE reads into MiXCR, producing one record per CDR3 protein. This sample has approximately 94,000 distinct CDR3 sequences, with just under 6% found just once. Sequenced material: memory T cells sorted from blood. The receptors come from a woman in her fifties or sixties in good health.

This clonotype occurred many times. An end of the junction does not agree with germline; a read error may underlie this. The V and J genes are TRBV7-8 and TRBJ2-1, with 7 bases identical to TRBD2. From germline, CDR1 is SGHVS and CDR2 FQNEAQ. This CDR3 has 12 amino acids. The CDR3 sequence is CASSSPGLVWIF. CDR3 sequence (DNA): TGTGCCAGCAGCTCCCCCGGACTAGTATGGATCTTC. Filled out from reference TRBV7-8 and TRBJ2-1, the complete variable domain reads GAGVSQSPRYKVAKRGQDVALRCDPISGHVSLFWYQQALGQGPEFLTYFQNEAQLDKSGLPSDRFFAERPEGSVSTLKIQRTQQEDSAVYLCASSSPGLVWIFGPGTRLTVL.

This clonotype was recorded at least ten times. The chain recombines TRBV20-1 with TRBJ2-5; D ambiguous. V was pared by 6 bases and J by 3 bases, with 14 bases between. The length of the CDR3 is 13 residues. Per the germline V gene, CDR1 is DFQATT and CDR2 is SNEGSKA (reference sequence). In nucleotides, the CDR3 is TGCAGTGCAGGTGGCGAGCCGGAAGAGACCCAGTACTTC. It translates to CSAGGEPEETQYF.

At least ten counts were recorded for this clonotype. The rearrangement joins TRBV11-1 to TRBJ2-1; no definite D call. V lost 5 bases to trimming and J lost 3 bases, with 14 bases between them. CDR3 length equals 15 residues. The germline CDR1 and CDR2 sequences are SGHAT and FQDESV (reference sequence). The CDR3 nucleotides are TGTGCCAGCAGCCCACTCCGATCTTACTACAATGAGCAGTTCTTC. This translates into CASSPLRSYYNEQFF.

This clonotype was observed at least ten times. This rearrangement joins TRBV29-1 to TRBJ2-1; unclear D gene. The V gene lost 4 bases and the J gene lost 7 bases, with 14 bases spanning the gap. From germline, CDR1 is SQVTM and CDR2 ANQGSEA. This CDR3 has 13 residues. CDR3 region: CSVAGGRSNEQFF. CDR3 nucleotides: TGCAGCGTTGCAGGTGGCAGGAGTAATGAGCAGTTCTTC.

This clonotype was recorded many times. The chain joins TRBV10-3 to TRBJ2-5; D is unclear. The CDR3 has 15 residues. V lost 0 bases and J 5 bases, leaving 13 bases between the germline ends. Looked up from germline, CDR1 is ENHRY and CDR2 is SYGVKD. In DNA form, the CDR3 reads TGTGCCATCAGTGAGTCGAGCAGCTCCGTGGAGACCCAGTACTTC. It encodes CAISESSSSVETQYF.

Ten or more counts support this clonotype. The V and J genes are TRBV11-2 and TRBJ2-7; no clear D gene. Germline V gene data show CDR1 as SGHAT and CDR2 as FQNNGV. The CDR3 consists of 15 residues. V was pared by 0 bases and J by 6 bases, with 15 bases between. In nucleotides, the CDR3 is TGTGCCAGCAGCTTAGATCATGGGGAAATTGGCGAGCAGTACGTC. Its protein is CASSLDHGEIGEQYV.

This clonotype was picked up many times. The V and J genes are TRBV24-1 and TRBJ1-1; D remains unclear. CDR3 length: 11 residues. Germline lookup yields CDR1 KGHDR and CDR2 SFDVKD. Trimming shortened V by 8 bases and J by 7 bases, and 10 bases separated the two germline ends. CDR3 loop: CATTEGGEAFF. The DNA of the CDR3 is TGTGCCACCACAGAGGGAGGTGAAGCTTTCTTT.

This clonotype was counted many times. V and J are TRBV11-3 and TRBJ2-2; D gene ambiguous. CDR1 SGHNT and CDR2 YENEEA come from the germline V gene. This CDR3 has 13 residues. Trimming cost V 1 base and J 6 bases, with 6 bases left between them. The CDR3 here is CASSLVEAGELFF. CDR3 coding DNA: TGTGCCAGCAGCTTAGTAGAGGCCGGGGAGCTGTTTTTT.

This clonotype appeared many times. The chain couples TRBV9 to TRBJ2-1; D may be TRBD1 or TRBD2 (7 bases each). Germline V gene lookup returns CDR1 SGDLS and CDR2 YYNGEE. Deletions cut 1 base from V and 8 bases from J, with 13 bases between. The CDR3 is 14 amino acids. The CDR3 DNA follows: TGTGCCAGCAGCGTACACAGGGGAGGGGATGAGCAGTTCTTC. Translating gives CASSVHRGGDEQFF. The full variable domain, rest sourced from reference TRBV9 and TRBJ2-1, is DSGVTQTPKHLITATGQRVTLRCSPRSGDLSVYWYQQSLDQGLQFLIQYYNGEERAKGNILERFSAQQFPDLHSELNLSSLELGDSALYFCASSVHRGGDEQFFGPGTRLTVL.

The sample holds many counts of this clonotype. The CDR3 loop is CATSDLSAGNNEQFF. The CDR3 DNA reads TGTGCCACCAGTGATTTATCAGCGGGAAACAATGAGCAGTTCTTC. The J gene is TRBJ2-1, the V gene TRBV24-1, with TRBD2 matching over 7 bases. Unmatched junction bases numbered 4, after V lost 1 base and J lost 5 bases. Germline CDR1 KGHDR, CDR2 SFDVKD. The CDR3 is made up of 15 amino acids.

With respect to this clonotype: One base away lies a much larger clone, so this may be a sequencing read error. V and J are TRBV12-3 or TRBV12-4 and TRBJ2-1; 10 positions match TRBD2. CDR3 length: 15 residues. CDR3 residues: CPSSQSGRAYNEQFF. The DNA of the CDR3 is TGTCCCAGCAGTCAGAGCGGGAGGGCCTACAATGAGCAGTTCTTC.

V usage is TRBV12-3 or TRBV12-4 and J usage is TRBJ2-5, with 12 bases identical to TRBD2. V shed 2 bases and J 4 bases; nucleotides not matched to a gene: 11. There are 18 residues in the CDR3. The CDR3 DNA reads TGTGCCAGCAGTTTAACCCCTAGCGGGAGGGCCGGAGTAGAGACCCAGTACTTC. Translated, it gives CASSLTPSGRAGVETQYF.

This clonotype was observed many times. The rearrangement uses TRBV20-1 and TRBJ1-2; D not certain. The CDR3 is 11 residues long. The germline gives CDR1 DFQATT, CDR2 SNEGSKA (reference sequence). V gave up 6 bases and J gave up 2 bases, with 7 bases separating them. Here the CDR3 DNA reads TGCAGTGCCCCGATCAACTATGGCTACACCTTC. It translates to CSAPINYGYTF.

This clonotype showed up many times. The rearrangement joins TRBV3-1 to TRBJ1-5; D remains unclear. The V gene's germline CDR1 is LGHDT and CDR2 YNNKEL (reference sequence). V was shortened by 4 bases and J by 3 bases, with 10 bases between the two germline ends. The CDR3 is made up of 14 amino acids. This chain's CDR3 is CASSPPHTNQPQHF. The CDR3 DNA is TGTGCCAGCAGCCCCCCGCACACCAATCAGCCCCAGCATTTT.

This clonotype was counted ten times or more. The chain recombines TRBV6-1 with TRBJ1-5; D might be TRBD1 (5 bases). Germline V gives CDR1 MNHNS, CDR2 SASEGT. Trimming left V 2 bases short and J 1 base short, with 12 bases between. The CDR3 is 16 amino acids. The CDR3 here is CASSERGSLSNQPQHF. The CDR3, as DNA: TGTGCCAGCAGTGAAAGGGGCAGCTTAAGCAATCAGCCCCAGCATTTT.

Many counts were recorded for this clonotype. V gene TRBV13 combines with J gene TRBJ2-7; D tentatively fits TRBD1 or TRBD2 (6 bases each). The CDR3 spans 14 residues. Germline CDR1 and CDR2: PRHDT and FYEKMQ (reference sequence). Trimming stripped 3 bases from V and 2 bases from J, with 11 bases between. CDR3 sequence: CASSLGRGPYEQYV. CDR3 bases: TGTGCCAGCAGCTTGGGACGGGGGCCCTACGAGCAGTACGTC.

This clonotype was counted many times. The rearrangement joins TRBV5-1 to TRBJ2-3; D not certain. CDR1 and CDR2 from the germline V gene are SGHRS and YFSETQ. Trimming pared 5 bases from V and 3 bases from J, leaving 13 bases between. This CDR3 region has 14 residues. The CDR3 nucleotides are TGCGCCAGCAGTCAAACCCGCCCAACAGATACGCAGTATTTT. This translates into CASSQTRPTDTQYF.

This clonotype has at least ten counts. The chain employs TRBV11-2 and TRBJ1-1; D not resolved. The germline V and J ends were trimmed by 7 bases and 7 bases, with 10 bases remaining between them. CDR1 and CDR2 (germline): SGHAT, FQNNGV. The CDR3 is made up of 11 amino acids. In nucleotides, the CDR3 is TGTGCCAGCAAAGCCGGGATTGAAGCTTTCTTT. It codes for CASKAGIEAFF.

This clonotype showed up many times. CDR3 sequence reads: CASSLGTGVCQYV. CDR3 nucleotides: TGTGCCAGCAGCCTCGGGACAGGGGTTTGTCAGTACGTC. V usage is TRBV7-4 and J usage is TRBJ2-7; 10 nucleotides match TRBD1. The CDR3 loop spans 13 amino acids. Trimming took 5 bases from V and 10 from J; bases not matched to a gene: 8. Germline lookup yields CDR1 SGHVT and CDR2 SQSDAQ.

This clonotype was recorded at least ten times. The chain recombines TRBV16 with TRBJ2-7; possible D gene TRBD2, 5 bases. The CDR3 is 14 amino acids. CDR1 is KGHSY and CDR2 is FQNENV in the germline V gene. V gave up 3 bases and J gave up 3 bases, with 12 bases separating them. In DNA form, the CDR3 reads TGTGCCAGCAGCCACTCGGACGGACTCTACGAGCAGTACTTC. Translated, it gives CASSHSDGLYEQYF.

V and J are TRBV7-6 and TRBJ2-5; no firm D call. V shed 5 bases and J shed 7 bases, with 14 bases lying between them. Germline values: CDR1 SGHVS, CDR2 FNYEAQ. The CDR3 is made up of 13 amino acids. The CDR3 DNA sequence: TGTGCCAGCAGCGCCGGCGAATCAGGGACCCAGTACTTC. This gives the protein CASSAGESGTQYF.

This clonotype was found a few times. The chain combines TRBV2 with TRBJ1-5, with 9 bases identical to TRBD1. V lost 7 bases, J lost 7 bases, and 8 bases stayed unmatched. Germline values: CDR1 SNHLY, CDR2 FYNNEI. This CDR3 spans 14 amino acids. The chain's CDR3 is CASKGQGNVQPQHF. In DNA form, the CDR3 reads TGTGCCAGCAAGGGACAGGGTAACGTGCAGCCCCAGCATTTT.

This clonotype was counted at least ten times. DNA for the CDR3: TGCAGTGCTAGAGGTCTAGCGGCTTTCCCCAATGAGCAGTTCTTC. This translates into CSARGLAAFPNEQFF. The chain recombines TRBV20-1 with TRBJ2-1, with 7 bases matching TRBD2. The J segment lost 6 bases and the V segment lost 1 base, leaving 9 bases of the junction unmatched. The germline gives CDR1 DFQATT, CDR2 SNEGSKA (reference sequence). The CDR3 runs to 15 residues.

This clonotype showed up many times. V is TRBV12-3 or TRBV12-4 and J is TRBJ2-3; D not certain. There are 13 residues in the CDR3. Trimming took off 3 bases at V and 4 bases at J, with 8 bases between the two ends. The DNA for the CDR3 is TGTGCCAGCAGTTTCTCGGGCTCAGATACGCAGTATTTT. This sequence encodes CASSFSGSDTQYF.

Ten or more counts support this clonotype. One end of the junction varies from germline; a read error may be responsible. The chain is built from TRBV3-1 and TRBJ2-5; D uncertain. The germline CDR1 and CDR2 sequences are LGHDT and YNNKEL (reference sequence). The CDR3 has 12 residues. CDR3 region: CASSPWQGTQYF. The CDR3 DNA reads as TGTGCCAGCAGCCCATGGCAAGGGACCCAGTACTTC.

This clonotype was detected ten times or more. The chain is built from TRBV9 and TRBJ2-3; D call uncertain. V was pared by 4 bases and J by 0 bases, with 12 bases between. The CDR3 sequence is 15 residues long. The V gene's germline CDR1 is SGDLS and CDR2 YYNGEE. The CDR3, as DNA: TGTGCCAGCAGCAAAGACGGAACTAGCACAGATACGCAGTATTTT. This codes for CASSKDGTSTDTQYF.

The chain employs TRBV19 and TRBJ1-5; D not resolved. Germline CDR1 reads LNHDA; CDR2 reads SQIVND (reference sequence). CDR3 size: 13 residues. The germline V and J ends were trimmed by 3 bases and 11 bases, with 14 bases remaining between them. The CDR3 DNA follows: TGTGCCAGTAGTATCGAGCTCCCCGGGGCCCAGCATTTT. Translated: CASSIELPGAQHF.

This clonotype showed up many times. This rearrangement joins TRBV9 to TRBJ2-7; D is perhaps TRBD2 (6 bases). The V end was cut by 0 bases, the J end by 6 bases, with 13 bases between. The CDR3 covers 14 residues. Germline V lookup: CDR1 SGDLS, CDR2 YYNGEE. Here the CDR3 reads CASSVDGSRSEQYF. In nucleotides, the CDR3 is TGTGCCAGCAGCGTAGACGGGAGTCGAAGCGAGCAGTACTTC. Together with reference TRBV9 and TRBJ2-7, the CDR3 gives the full variable domain: DSGVTQTPKHLITATGQRVTLRCSPRSGDLSVYWYQQSLDQGLQFLIQYYNGEERAKGNILERFSAQQFPDLHSELNLSSLELGDSALYFCASSVDGSRSEQYFGPGTRLTVT.

By sample fraction, this clonotype is medium-sized (0.01 to 0.1%). V and J are TRBV20-1 and TRBJ2-1; possible D gene TRBD1, 6 bases. The germline CDR1 and CDR2 sequences are DFQATT and SNEGSKA (reference sequence). The ends were cut back, 6 bases at V and 0 bases at J, with 18 bases in the middle. The length of the CDR3 is 16 residues. As DNA, the CDR3 is TGCAGTGCAAACCCCGACAGGTCCAGCTCCTACAATGAGCAGTTCTTC. Translating it yields CSANPDRSSSYNEQFF.

This clonotype was counted ten times or more. The chain has TRBV7-9 and TRBJ2-1, with D perhaps matching TRBD2 (6 bases). Trimming took off 2 bases at V and 6 bases at J, with 8 bases between the two ends. Germline values: CDR1 SEHNR, CDR2 FQNEAQ (reference sequence). The CDR3 covers 13 residues. The CDR3 loop reads CASSLMEGNEQFF. DNA of the CDR3: TGTGCCAGCAGCTTAATGGAGGGCAATGAGCAGTTCTTC.

This clonotype was seen at least ten times. The chain is built from TRBV28 and TRBJ1-6; 10 positions match TRBD1. Germline loops: CDR1 MDHEN, CDR2 SYDVKM. The trim removed 5 bases at V and 8 bases at J, leaving 6 bases unmatched. The CDR3 consists of 15 residues. DNA for the CDR3: TGTGCCAGCAGTGCCACGGGACAGGGGCATTCACCCCTCCACTTT. It codes for CASSATGQGHSPLHF.

This chain links TRBV19 with TRBJ1-6; no definite D call. CDR1 LNHDA and CDR2 SQIVND come from the germline V gene (reference sequence). The ends were cut back, 5 bases at V and 10 bases at J, with 9 bases in the middle. There are 12 residues in the CDR3. The CDR3, as DNA: TGTGCCAGTAGTTGGGGAGGATCACCCCTCCACTTT. Residues: CASSWGGSPLHF.